These 11 T cell receptor beta chains share one sample of origin, sequenced in a study of T cells in Graves' hyperthyroidism and ophthalmopathy. Template material for amplifying TCR beta CDR3 regions consisted of RNA transcripts. First-round RT-PCR of the TCR CDR3 relied on the HTBI primer set. TCRdb independently ran MiXCR on the multiplex PCR reads; one entry per CDR3 protein. This sample has roughly 500,000 distinct CDR3 sequences, with over 35% found just once. Material for sequencing was peripheral blood or thyroid tissue (not recorded which). These receptors all come from an adult woman with Graves' disease, either hyperthyroidism or ophthalmopathy (not recorded which).

This clonotype was counted only a few times. The chain links TRBV12-3 or TRBV12-4 to TRBJ1-5; a possible D gene is TRBD1 (6 bases). Deletions cut 6 bases from V and 6 bases from J, with 12 bases between. The CDR3 is made up of 13 amino acids. CDR3 bases: TGTGCCAGCAGGACAGGCGGTGTTCAGCCCCAGCATTTT. It is translated as CASRTGGVQPQHF.

V is TRBV20-1 and J is TRBJ2-7; 10 positions match TRBD2. Germline lookup yields CDR1 DFQATT and CDR2 SNEGSKA (reference sequence). Trimming at V came to 0 bases and at J to 6 bases, leaving 11 bases not matched to a gene. The CDR3 runs 16 residues. In nucleotides, the CDR3 is TGCAGTGCTAGAGACCCGCTAGCGGGAGCTGCCGGCGAGCAGTACTTC. This gives the protein CSARDPLAGAAGEQYF.

Ten or more counts support this clonotype. The rearrangement uses TRBV5-6 and TRBJ1-4, with D possibly matching TRBD1 (6 bases). V dropped 3 bases and J dropped 2 bases, with 14 bases sitting between them. The CDR3 covers 16 residues. CDR1 is SGHDT and CDR2 is YYEEEE in the germline V gene. CDR3 DNA sequence: TGTGCCAGCAGCTCTAACGGGGGGGCTACTAATGAAAAACTGTTTTTT. Amino acid sequence: CASSSNGGATNEKLFF.

Here the CDR3 reads CSAREATEGVHEKLFF. CDR3 nucleotide sequence: TGCAGTGCTAGAGAGGCGACAGAGGGCGTTCATGAAAAACTGTTTTTT. This rearrangement joins TRBV20-1 to TRBJ1-4, with D maybe TRBD1 (5 bases). The CDR3 totals 16 residues. Trimming removed 0 bases at V and 6 bases at J, with 17 bases between. Germline lookup yields CDR1 DFQATT and CDR2 SNEGSKA (reference sequence).

The rearrangement links TRBV29-1 to TRBJ1-1; tentatively, D is TRBD1 (6 bases). This CDR3 has 12 amino acids. The germline V gene encodes CDR1 SQVTM and CDR2 ANQGSEA. Deletions cut 7 bases from V and 7 bases from J, with 16 bases between. This CDR3 reads CSAGDTQFEAFF. The CDR3 DNA sequence: TGCAGCGCTGGGGACACCCAATTTGAAGCTTTCTTT.

Concerning this clonotype: This sequence may be a read error, since a much larger clone differs from it by one base. The chain couples TRBV7-9 to TRBJ2-7; TRBD2 matches at 8 bases. CDR3 length: 15 amino acids. Per germline, CDR1 SEHNR and CDR2 FQNEAQ (reference sequence). The V gene end was trimmed by 4 bases and the J gene end by 1 base; junction bases not matched to a gene: 6. The CDR3 protein is CASSSSGRASYEQYF. CDR3 sequence (DNA): TGTGCCAGCAGCTCGAGCGGGAGAGCGTCCTACGAGCAGTACTTC. Complete variable domain (other parts from reference TRBV7-9 and TRBJ2-7): DTGVSQNPRHKITKRGQNVTFRCDPISEHNRLYWYRQTLGQGPEFLTYFQNEAQLEKSRLLSDRFSAERPKGSFSTLEIQRTEQGDSAMYLCASSSSGRASYEQYFGPGTRLTVT.

This clonotype was counted ten times or more. The chain combines TRBV7-2 with TRBJ2-7; D might be TRBD1 (6 bases). Trimming shortened V by 4 bases and J by 6 bases, and 10 bases separated the two germline ends. The CDR3 has 12 residues. From germline, CDR1 is SGHTA and CDR2 FQGNSA. CDR3 sequence: CASSSDSGEQYF. DNA of the CDR3: TGTGCCAGCAGCTCGGACAGCGGCGAGCAGTACTTC. The variable domain in full, completed from reference TRBV7-2 and TRBJ2-7, reads GAGVSQSPSNKVTEKGKDVELRCDPISGHTALYWYRQSLGQGLEFLIYFQGNSAPDKSGLPSDRFSAERTGGSVSTLTIQRTQQEDSAVYLCASSSDSGEQYFGPGTRLTVT.

This clonotype occurred once. At one end the junction does not follow the germline gene, possibly because of a read error. The rearrangement uses TRBV5-6 and TRBJ2-2; a weak D match, TRBD1 (5 bases). This CDR3 has 15 amino acids. Germline assignment: CDR1 SGHDT and CDR2 YYEEEE. CDR3 loop: CASSSTGPNTRELFF. The CDR3 bases are TGTGCCAGCAGCTCAACAGGACCGAACACCCGGGAGCTGTTTTTT.

A single count supports this clonotype. J is TRBJ1-1 and V is TRBV29-1, with 7 positions matching TRBD1. V gave up 2 bases and J gave up 4 bases; unmatched junction bases: 4. The CDR3 covers 13 residues. Per the germline V gene, CDR1 is SQVTM and CDR2 is ANQGSEA. The CDR3 DNA follows: TGCAGCGTTGAATGGGACAGTGTCACTGAAGCTTTCTTT. Translating gives CSVEWDSVTEAFF.

This clonotype showed up many times. This chain links TRBV7-2 with TRBJ2-5; 10 bases line up with TRBD2. Looked up from germline, CDR1 is SGHTA and CDR2 is FQGNSA. The length of the CDR3 is 16 residues. V gave up 5 bases and J gave up 2 bases; unmatched junction bases: 8. The CDR3 spells CASSRSGAGGQETQYF. CDR3 nucleotides: TGTGCCAGCAGCAGAAGTGGAGCGGGAGGGCAAGAGACCCAGTACTTC.

Only a few counts were recorded for this clonotype. The J gene is TRBJ2-6, the V gene TRBV11-2, with D possibly matching TRBD2 (6 bases). The CDR3 consists of 16 residues. V was trimmed by 5 bases and J by 6 bases, leaving 17 bases between them. CDR1 SGHAT and CDR2 FQNNGV come from the germline V gene. This CDR3 reads CASSPVLGGTANVLTF. The CDR3 DNA reads TGTGCCAGCAGCCCGGTGCTGGGCGGGACGGCCAACGTCCTGACTTTC.